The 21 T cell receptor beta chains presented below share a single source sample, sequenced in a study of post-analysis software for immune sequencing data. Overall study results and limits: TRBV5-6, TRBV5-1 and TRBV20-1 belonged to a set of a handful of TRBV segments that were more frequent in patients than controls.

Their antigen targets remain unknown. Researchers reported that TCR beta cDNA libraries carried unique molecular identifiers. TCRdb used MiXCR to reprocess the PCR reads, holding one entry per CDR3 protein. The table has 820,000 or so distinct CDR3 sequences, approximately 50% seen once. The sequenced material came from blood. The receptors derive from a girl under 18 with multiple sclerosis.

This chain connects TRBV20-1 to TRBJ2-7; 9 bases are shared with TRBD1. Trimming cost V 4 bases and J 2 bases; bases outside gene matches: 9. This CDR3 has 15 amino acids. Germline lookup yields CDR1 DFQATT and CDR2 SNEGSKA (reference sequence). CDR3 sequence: CSAMGDRVLPYEQYF. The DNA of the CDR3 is TGCAGTGCTATGGGGGACAGGGTTCTCCCCTACGAGCAGTACTTC.

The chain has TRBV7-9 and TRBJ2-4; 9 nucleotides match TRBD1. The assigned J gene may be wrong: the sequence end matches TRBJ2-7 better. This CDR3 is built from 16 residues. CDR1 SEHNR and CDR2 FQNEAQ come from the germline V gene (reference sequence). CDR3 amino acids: CASSFWTGDLSHEQYF. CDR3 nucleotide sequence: TGTGCCAGCAGCTTCTGGACAGGGGATTTATCCCACGAGCAGTACTTC.

In DNA, the CDR3 is TGCAGCGTTAAGGTCGGTAGGGCGGGTGAGCAGTTCTTC. Residues: CSVKVGRAGEQFF. J is TRBJ2-1 and V is TRBV29-1; tentative D call: TRBD2 (5 bases). Trimming removed 5 bases from V and 9 bases from J, with 17 bases in between. Germline CDR1 and CDR2: SQVTM and ANQGSEA. This CDR3 is built from 13 residues.

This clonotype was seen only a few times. The CDR3 protein is CSASYPRDRLETQYF. The CDR3 nucleotides are TGCAGTGCTAGTTACCCTAGGGACCGCCTGGAGACCCAGTACTTC. The chain uses TRBV20-1 and TRBJ2-5, with D possibly being TRBD1 or TRBD2 (5 bases each). This CDR3 has 15 amino acids. V was shortened by 3 bases and J by 5 bases, with 19 bases between the two germline ends. Germline CDR1 reads DFQATT; CDR2 reads SNEGSKA (reference sequence).

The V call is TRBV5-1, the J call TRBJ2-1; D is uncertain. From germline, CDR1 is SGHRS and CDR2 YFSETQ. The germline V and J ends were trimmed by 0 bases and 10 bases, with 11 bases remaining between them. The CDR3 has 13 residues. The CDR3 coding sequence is TGCGCCAGCAGCTTGGCGAAGTTACGCGAGCAGTTCTTC. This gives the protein CASSLAKLREQFF.

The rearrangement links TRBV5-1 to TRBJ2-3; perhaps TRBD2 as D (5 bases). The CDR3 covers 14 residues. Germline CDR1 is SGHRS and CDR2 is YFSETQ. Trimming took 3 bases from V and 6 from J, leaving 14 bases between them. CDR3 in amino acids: CASSWVSPGDTQYF. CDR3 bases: TGCGCCAGCAGCTGGGTATCTCCGGGGGATACGCAGTATTTT. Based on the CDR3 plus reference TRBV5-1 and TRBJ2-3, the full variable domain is KAGVTQTPRYLIKTRGQQVTLSCSPISGHRSVSWYQQTPGQGLQFLFEYFSETQRNKGNFPGRFSGRQFSNSRSEMNVSTLELGDSALYLCASSWVSPGDTQYFGPGTRLTVL.

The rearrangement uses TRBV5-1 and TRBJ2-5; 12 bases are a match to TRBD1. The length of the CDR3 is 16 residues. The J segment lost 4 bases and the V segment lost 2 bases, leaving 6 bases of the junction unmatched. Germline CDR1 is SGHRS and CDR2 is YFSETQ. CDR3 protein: CASSLGDRGHGETQYF. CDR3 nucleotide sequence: TGCGCCAGCAGCTTAGGGGACAGGGGGCACGGAGAGACCCAGTACTTC.

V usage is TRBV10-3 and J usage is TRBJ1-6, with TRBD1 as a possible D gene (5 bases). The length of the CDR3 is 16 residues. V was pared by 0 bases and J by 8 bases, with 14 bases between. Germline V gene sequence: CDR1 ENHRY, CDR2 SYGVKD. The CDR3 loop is CAISESKGGTYSPLHF. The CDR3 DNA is TGTGCCATCAGTGAGTCGAAGGGAGGGACTTATTCACCCCTCCACTTT.

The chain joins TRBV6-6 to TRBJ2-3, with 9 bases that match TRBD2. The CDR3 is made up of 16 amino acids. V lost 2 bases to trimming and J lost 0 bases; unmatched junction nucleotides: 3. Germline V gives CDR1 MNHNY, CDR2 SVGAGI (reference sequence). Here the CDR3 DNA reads TGTGCCAGCAGTTACAAGCGGGGGGATAGCACAGATACGCAGTATTTT. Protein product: CASSYKRGDSTDTQYF.

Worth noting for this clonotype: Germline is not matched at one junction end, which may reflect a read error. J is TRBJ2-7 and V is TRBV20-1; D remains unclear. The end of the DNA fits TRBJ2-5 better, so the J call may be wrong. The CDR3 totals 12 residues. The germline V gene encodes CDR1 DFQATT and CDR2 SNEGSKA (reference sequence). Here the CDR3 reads CRARDGQETQYF. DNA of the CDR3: TGCAGGGCTAGAGACGGGCAAGAGACCCAGTACTTC.

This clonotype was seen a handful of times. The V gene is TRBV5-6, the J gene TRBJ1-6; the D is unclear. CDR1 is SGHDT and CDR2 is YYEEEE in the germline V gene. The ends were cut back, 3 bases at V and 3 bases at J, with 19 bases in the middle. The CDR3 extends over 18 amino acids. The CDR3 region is CASSSGQPGSGYNSPLHF. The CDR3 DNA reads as TGTGCCAGCAGCTCCGGTCAACCTGGGTCAGGCTATAATTCACCCCTCCACTTT. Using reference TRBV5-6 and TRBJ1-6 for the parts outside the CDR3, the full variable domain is DAGVTQSPTHLIKTRGQQVTLRCSPKSGHDTVSWYQQALGQGPQFIFQYYEEEERQRGNFPDRFSGHQFPNYSSELNVNALLLGDSALYLCASSSGQPGSGYNSPLHFGNGTRLTVT.

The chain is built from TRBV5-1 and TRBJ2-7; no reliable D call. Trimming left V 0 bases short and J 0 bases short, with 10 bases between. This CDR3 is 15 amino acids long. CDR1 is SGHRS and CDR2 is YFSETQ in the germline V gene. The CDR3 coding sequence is TGCGCCAGCAGCTTGGTAGGGATGAGCTCCTACGAGCAGTACTTC. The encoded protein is CASSLVGMSSYEQYF.

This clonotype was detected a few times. The CDR3 DNA reads as TGTGCTAGTGGTTTGGAGAGGGGAGGCTACACCTTC. This codes for CASGLERGGYTF. The rearrangement links TRBV12-5 to TRBJ1-2, with D possibly TRBD1 on 5 matching bases. Trimming stripped 1 base from V and 8 bases from J, with 8 bases between. There are 12 residues in the CDR3. Germline V gives CDR1 LGHNT, CDR2 FRNRAP.

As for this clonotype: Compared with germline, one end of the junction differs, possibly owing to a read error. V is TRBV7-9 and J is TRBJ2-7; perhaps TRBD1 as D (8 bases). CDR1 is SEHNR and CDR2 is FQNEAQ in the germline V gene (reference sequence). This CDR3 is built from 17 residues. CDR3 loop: CAGSSPIQGGISYEQYF. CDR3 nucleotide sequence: TGTGCCGGCAGCTCCCCAATACAGGGGGGGATCTCCTACGAGCAGTACTTC.

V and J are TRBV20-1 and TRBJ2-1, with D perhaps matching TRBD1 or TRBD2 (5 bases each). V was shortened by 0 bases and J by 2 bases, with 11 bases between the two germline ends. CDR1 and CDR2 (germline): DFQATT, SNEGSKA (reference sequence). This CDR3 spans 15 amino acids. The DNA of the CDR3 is TGCAGTGCTAGAGATTCGCGAGGGGCCTACAATGAGCAGTTCTTC. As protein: CSARDSRGAYNEQFF.

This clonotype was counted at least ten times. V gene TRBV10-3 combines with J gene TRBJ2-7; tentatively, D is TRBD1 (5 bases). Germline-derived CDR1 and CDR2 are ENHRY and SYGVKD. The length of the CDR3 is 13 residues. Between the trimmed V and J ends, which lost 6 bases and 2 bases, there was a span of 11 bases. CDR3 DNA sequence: TGTGCCATCAGGCAGGGTCTCCCCTACGAGCAGTACTTC. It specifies CAIRQGLPYEQYF.

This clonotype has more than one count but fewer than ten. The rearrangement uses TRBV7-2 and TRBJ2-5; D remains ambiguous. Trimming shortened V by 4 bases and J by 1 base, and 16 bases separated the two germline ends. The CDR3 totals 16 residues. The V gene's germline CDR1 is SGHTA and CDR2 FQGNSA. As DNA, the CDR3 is TGTGCCAGCAGCTGGGAACAGCTTTCTCGCCAAGAGACCCAGTACTTC. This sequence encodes CASSWEQLSRQETQYF. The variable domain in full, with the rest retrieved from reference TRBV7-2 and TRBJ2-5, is GAGVSQSPSNKVTEKGKDVELRCDPISGHTALYWYRQSLGQGLEFLIYFQGNSAPDKSGLPSDRFSAERTGGSVSTLTIQRTQQEDSAVYLCASSWEQLSRQETQYFGPGTRLLVL.

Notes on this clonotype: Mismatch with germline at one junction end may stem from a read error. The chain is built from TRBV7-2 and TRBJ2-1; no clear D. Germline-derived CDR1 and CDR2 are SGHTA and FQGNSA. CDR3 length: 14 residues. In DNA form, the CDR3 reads TGTGCCAGTAGCTCTCGACGCTCCTACAATGAGCAGTTCTTC. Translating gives CASSSRRSYNEQFF. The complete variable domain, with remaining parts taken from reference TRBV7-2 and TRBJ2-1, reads GAGVSQSPSNKVTEKGKDVELRCDPISGHTALYWYRQSLGQGLEFLIYFQGNSAPDKSGLPSDRFSAERTGGSVSTLTIQRTQQEDSAVYLCASSSRRSYNEQFFGPGTRLTVL.

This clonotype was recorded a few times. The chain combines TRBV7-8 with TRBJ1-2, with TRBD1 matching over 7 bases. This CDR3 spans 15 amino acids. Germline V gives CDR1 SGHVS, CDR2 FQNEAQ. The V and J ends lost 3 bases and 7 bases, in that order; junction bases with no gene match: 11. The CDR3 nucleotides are TGTGCCAGCAGCTTTTACAGGGGAAAGGGTTTTGGCTACACCTTC. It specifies CASSFYRGKGFGYTF.

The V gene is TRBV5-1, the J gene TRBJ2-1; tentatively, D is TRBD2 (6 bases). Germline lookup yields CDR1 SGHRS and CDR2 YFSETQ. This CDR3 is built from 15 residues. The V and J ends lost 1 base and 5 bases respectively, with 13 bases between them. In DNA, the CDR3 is TGCGCCAGCAGCTTGCAGGTAGCGGCAAACAATGAGCAGTTCTTC. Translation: CASSLQVAANNEQFF.

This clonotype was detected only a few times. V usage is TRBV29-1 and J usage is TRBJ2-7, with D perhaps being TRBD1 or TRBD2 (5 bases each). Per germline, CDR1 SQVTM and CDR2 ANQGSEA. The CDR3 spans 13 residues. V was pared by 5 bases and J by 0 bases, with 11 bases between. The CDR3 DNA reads TGCAGCGTTCCGGGACGCCTCTCCTACGAGCAGTACTTC. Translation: CSVPGRLSYEQYF.